This passage covers 16 T cell receptor beta chains from one sample sequenced in a study of T cell responses to AZD1222 COVID-19 vaccine. Produced via immunoSEQ multiplex PCR; TCRdb's table is partial and in-frame only. The sample records approximately 170,000 clones, roughly 94% being singletons. Sequenced material: peripheral blood, taken 28 days after the second AZD1222 dose. The receptor source for this set is an adult who received the AZD1222 COVID-19 vaccine.

This rearrangement joins TRBV11-3 to TRBJ2-1; 7 nucleotides agree with TRBD2. The CDR3 contains 18 residues. With 2 bases clipped from V and 0 bases from J, the junction kept 10 bases outside the gene matches. Per germline, CDR1 SGHNT and CDR2 YENEEA. CDR3 sequence reads: CASSLFPSGSSSYNEQFF. In DNA form, the CDR3 reads TGTGCCAGCAGCTTATTCCCTAGCGGATCGAGCTCCTACAATGAGCAGTTCTTC.

The CDR3 is CASSPLLGSSGNTIYF. The CDR3 DNA reads TGTGCCAGCTCACCACTTCTGGGTTCCTCTGGAAACACCATATATTTT. V is TRBV18 and J is TRBJ1-3; D is undetermined. The V gene lost 1 base and the J gene lost 0 bases, with 10 bases spanning the gap. This CDR3 spans 16 amino acids. Germline lookup yields CDR1 KGHSH and CDR2 LQKENI. Variable domain in full (rest from reference TRBV18 and TRBJ1-3): NAGVMQNPRHLVRRRGQEARLRCSPMKGHSHVYWYRQLPEEGLKFMVYLQKENIIDESGMPKERFSAEFPKEGPSILRIQQVVRGDSAAYFCASSPLLGSSGNTIYFGEGSWLTVV.

This sequence joins TRBV10-1 and TRBJ2-7; D might be TRBD1 or TRBD2, each matching 6 bases. V dropped 3 bases and J dropped 7 bases, with 13 bases sitting between them. CDR3 length: 13 amino acids. The V gene's germline CDR1 is WNHNN and CDR2 SYGVQD (reference sequence). The CDR3 nucleotides read TGCGCCAGCAGTGACTCCCGGGGGCAAGAGCAGTACTTC. It encodes CASSDSRGQEQYF.

The chain recombines TRBV19 with TRBJ1-2, with D uncertain. The CDR3 is 12 residues long. Trimming removed 5 bases at V and 9 bases at J, with 13 bases between. CDR1 and CDR2 (germline): LNHDA, SQIVND (reference sequence). Written as DNA, the CDR3 is TGTGCCAGTAGTTTACAGACTGAGAGCTACACCTTC. Amino acid sequence: CASSLQTESYTF.

As regards this clone: The final CDR3 position lacks the conserved phenylalanine or tryptophan, pointing to a likely read error. Because the CDR3's place on the DNA is in doubt, the DNA is left out and the CDR3 is given as listed by TCRdb. The V and J genes are TRBV2 and TRBJ1-1; TRBD1, the table's D call, was not compared with the DNA. Germline loops: CDR1 SNHLY, CDR2 FYNNEI. Ends included, the CDR3 has 11 residues. CDR3 amino acids: CASSAGSRGVL.

This chain uses TRBV29-1 with TRBJ2-2; D remains unclear. The CDR3 is 15 amino acids. V dropped 4 bases and J dropped 0 bases, with 12 bases sitting between them. Germline V gives CDR1 SQVTM, CDR2 ANQGSEA. The DNA for the CDR3 is TGCAGCGTTGGTAGCCGGTCCGCGAACACCGGGGAGCTGTTTTTT. This sequence encodes CSVGSRSANTGELFF.

The gene calls are TRBV19 and TRBJ2-1, with 9 bases identical to TRBD2. This CDR3 has 20 residues. V was pared by 3 bases and J by 0 bases, with 15 bases of the junction left unmatched. Germline values: CDR1 LNHDA, CDR2 SQIVND (reference sequence). The CDR3 protein is CASSIRLAAVGGSSYNEQFF. For the CDR3, the DNA is TGTGCCAGTAGTATCAGACTAGCGGCCGTCGGGGGAAGCTCCTACAATGAGCAGTTCTTC.

The gene calls are TRBV30 and TRBJ1-1, with a possible D match to TRBD1 (6 bases). V was clipped by 3 bases and J by 9 bases, with 17 bases between them. This CDR3 has 13 amino acids. CDR1 and CDR2 (germline): GTSNPN, SVGIG (reference sequence). The CDR3 here is CAWRSKGGLKAFF. DNA for the CDR3: TGTGCCTGGAGGTCCAAAGGGGGGTTGAAAGCTTTCTTT. The full variable domain, its missing parts supplied by reference TRBV30 and TRBJ1-1, is SQTIHQWPATLVQPVGSPLSLECTVEGTSNPNLYWYRQAAGRGLQLLFYSVGIGQISSEVPQNLSASRPQDRQFILSSKKLLLSDSGFYLCAWRSKGGLKAFFGQGTRLTVV.

V gene TRBV5-6 combines with J gene TRBJ1-2, with D possibly being TRBD1 (6 bases). V was pared by 0 bases and J by 3 bases, with 9 bases between. Per the germline V gene, CDR1 is SGHDT and CDR2 is YYEEEE. The CDR3 sequence is 14 residues long. CDR3 nucleotides: TGTGCCAGCAGCTTGGACAGGGCCTACTATGGCTACACCTTC. Protein: CASSLDRAYYGYTF.

The chain employs TRBV15 and TRBJ2-2; D unclear. CDR3 length: 14 residues. V lost 0 bases and J 3 bases, leaving 5 bases between the germline ends. CDR1 is LNHNV and CDR2 is YYDKDF in the germline V gene (reference sequence). CDR3 sequence: CATSRDMDTGELFF. In DNA, the CDR3 is TGTGCCACCAGCAGAGATATGGACACCGGGGAGCTGTTTTTT.

The chain uses TRBV7-9 and TRBJ2-5; D ambiguous. The germline V and J ends were trimmed by 2 bases and 5 bases, with 6 bases remaining between them. The CDR3 loop spans 12 amino acids. The germline V gene encodes CDR1 SEHNR and CDR2 FQNEAQ (reference sequence). DNA for the CDR3: TGTGCCAGCAGCTTAAACCGGGAGACCCAGTACTTC. Amino acid sequence: CASSLNRETQYF.

This clone has only one observation. This chain uses TRBV6-5 with TRBJ1-2, with 7 bases identical to TRBD1. This CDR3 is built from 14 residues. The V gene end was trimmed by 2 bases and the J gene end by 2 bases; junction bases not matched to a gene: 2. The germline CDR1 and CDR2 sequences are MNHEY and SVGAGI. DNA of the CDR3: TGTGCCAGCAGTTACGTACAGGGGAACTATGGCTACACCTTC. Residues: CASSYVQGNYGYTF.

V gene TRBV19 combines with J gene TRBJ1-5; D is unresolved. The V end was cut by 1 base, the J end by 2 bases, with 9 bases between. CDR1 is LNHDA and CDR2 is SQIVND in the germline V gene (reference sequence). The CDR3 length is 15 residues. The CDR3 protein is CASSIGGFGNQPQHF. The DNA of the CDR3 is TGTGCCAGTAGTATAGGAGGGTTTGGCAATCAGCCCCAGCATTTT.

This clone was observed once. The chain employs TRBV4-1 and TRBJ2-7; D might be TRBD1 (6 bases). Germline lookup yields CDR1 MGHRA and CDR2 YSYEKL. CDR3 length equals 13 residues. Trimming left V 6 bases short and J 6 bases short, with 15 bases between. CDR3 residues: CASSPGVTREQYF. DNA for the CDR3: TGCGCCAGCAGTCCAGGGGTTACGCGCGAGCAGTACTTC.

This chain joins TRBV5-1 and TRBJ2-7; 8 nucleotides agree with TRBD1. The CDR3 covers 14 residues. CDR1 and CDR2 from the germline V gene are SGHRS and YFSETQ. J gave up 2 bases and V 1 base, and 2 bases lay outside the gene matches. The CDR3 DNA follows: TGCGCCAGCAGCTTGACAGGGGGGCCCTACGAGCAGTACTTC. Its protein product is CASSLTGGPYEQYF.

The DNA for the CDR3 is TGTGCCAGCCTTAGATCAACAGGGTCTAACTATGGCTACACCTTC. This codes for CASLRSTGSNYGYTF. The chain employs TRBV2 and TRBJ1-2; tentatively, D is TRBD1 (6 bases). CDR1 is SNHLY, CDR2 FYNNEI, per germline. Trimming took off 8 bases at V and 0 bases at J, with 16 bases between the two ends. CDR3 length: 15 residues.